The next 24 T cell receptor beta chains were all read from a single sample in a study of T-cell memory formation after mild COVID-19. TCRdb processed the 5' RACE reads anew with MiXCR; each CDR3 protein has one entry. The sample holds roughly 150,000 distinct CDR3 sequences, almost 25% seen once. Sequenced material: PBMCs or a T cell subset sorted from them (not recorded which). These receptor sequences come from an adult woman who had mild COVID-19 (a few samples of this study predate the infection). Cell type and time point are not known.

This sequence joins TRBV4-2 and TRBJ2-7; TRBD2 aligns across 11 bases. The length of the CDR3 is 17 residues. V trimming: 1 base; J trimming: 4 bases; junction bases outside the gene matches: 9. Germline assignment: CDR1 LGHNA and CDR2 YNFKEQ. The CDR3 nucleotides read TGTGCCAGCAGCCAAGCCCTCGGGACTAGCGGACCTTACGAGCAGTACTTC. This sequence encodes CASSQALGTSGPYEQYF.

The table lists this clonotype with a count of one. The chain couples TRBV6-1 to TRBJ2-1, with a possible D match to TRBD2 (5 bases). The CDR3 is 13 amino acids. Trimming took 2 bases from V and 7 from J, leaving 9 bases between them. The V gene's germline CDR1 is MNHNS and CDR2 SASEGT. The CDR3 nucleotides are TGTGCCAGCAGTGAAATGGACTTGAATGAGCAGTTCTTC. It yields the protein CASSEMDLNEQFF.

The V and J genes are TRBV12-3 or TRBV12-4 and TRBJ1-1; D not resolved. This CDR3 is 11 amino acids long. V was cut by 5 bases and J by 11 bases, with 12 bases left in between. Here the CDR3 reads CASSRALEAFF. In nucleotides, the CDR3 is TGTGCCAGCAGTAGGGCGTTGGAGGCTTTCTTT.

The V call is TRBV19, the J call TRBJ2-7; 7 nucleotides line up with TRBD1. The CDR3 has 13 amino acids. The germline CDR1 and CDR2 sequences are LNHDA and SQIVND (reference sequence). The junction had 9 bases not matched to a gene; V was cut back by 7 bases and J by 6 bases. The CDR3 sequence: CASNPGQPSEQYF. The CDR3 bases are TGTGCCAGTAACCCGGGACAGCCGTCCGAGCAGTACTTC.

CDR3: CAISDRGQDGYTF. CDR3 nucleotide sequence: TGTGCCATCAGTGACAGGGGGCAGGATGGCTACACCTTC. The J gene is TRBJ1-2, the V gene TRBV10-3; TRBD1 matches 8 bases. This CDR3 contains 13 residues. V trimming: 3 bases; J trimming: 6 bases; junction bases outside the gene matches: 3. The germline CDR1 and CDR2 sequences are ENHRY and SYGVKD.

This clonotype was detected ten times or more. The rearrangement joins TRBV9 to TRBJ2-7; 7 nucleotides align to TRBD2. Germline-derived CDR1 and CDR2 are SGDLS and YYNGEE. The CDR3 totals 14 residues. V was pared by 3 bases and J by 2 bases, with 5 bases of the junction left unmatched. CDR3 sequence: CASSAGTTPYEQYF. The CDR3 DNA sequence: TGTGCCAGCAGCGCCGGGACTACCCCCTACGAGCAGTACTTC. Full variable domain (missing parts from reference TRBV9 and TRBJ2-7): DSGVTQTPKHLITATGQRVTLRCSPRSGDLSVYWYQQSLDQGLQFLIQYYNGEERAKGNILERFSAQQFPDLHSELNLSSLELGDSALYFCASSAGTTPYEQYFGPGTRLTVT.

V and J are TRBV5-4 and TRBJ1-1, with 11 bases fitting TRBD1. Germline V gene data show CDR1 as SGHNT and CDR2 as YYREEE (reference sequence). The V and J ends lost 4 bases and 1 base, in that order; junction bases with no gene match: 3. The CDR3 extends over 15 amino acids. In DNA, the CDR3 is TGTGCCAGCAGCGCCGGACAGGGGGCGAACACTGAAGCTTTCTTT. Translating gives CASSAGQGANTEAFF. The variable domain in full, completed from reference TRBV5-4 and TRBJ1-1, reads ETGVTQSPTHLIKTRGQQVTLRCSSQSGHNTVSWYQQALGQGPQFIFQYYREEENGRGNFPPRFSGLQFPNYSSELNVNALELDDSALYLCASSAGQGANTEAFFGQGTRLTVV.

This clonotype came up a few times. The chain has TRBV18 and TRBJ2-1, with TRBD1 matching 8 bases. Germline-derived CDR1 and CDR2 are KGHSH and LQKENI. V was pared by 3 bases and J by 9 bases, with 4 bases of the junction left unmatched. The CDR3 totals 13 residues. The DNA for the CDR3 is TGTGCCAGCTCACCGCCACAGGGGGTTGAGCAGTTCTTC. It codes for CASSPPQGVEQFF.

This chain joins TRBV12-3 or TRBV12-4 and TRBJ2-2; the D is unclear. Trimming left V 5 bases short and J 0 bases short, with 10 bases between. The CDR3 sequence is 15 residues long. CDR3 in amino acids: CASSPTWANTGELFF. The CDR3 coding sequence is TGTGCCAGCAGTCCCACATGGGCGAACACCGGGGAGCTGTTTTTT.

This clonotype was observed a handful of times. The chain is built from TRBV20-1 and TRBJ1-5; D uncertain. With 6 bases removed from V and 0 bases from J, the gap between germline ends came to 12 bases. The V gene's germline CDR1 is DFQATT and CDR2 SNEGSKA (reference sequence). This CDR3 has 14 residues. The CDR3 region is CSADEDGSNQPQHF. The CDR3 DNA is TGCAGTGCGGATGAGGACGGTAGCAATCAGCCCCAGCATTTT.

The table lists this clonotype with a few counts. The chain combines TRBV7-9 with TRBJ2-1; 10 nucleotides line up with TRBD2. This CDR3 spans 15 amino acids. Trimming at V came to 3 bases and at J to 2 bases, leaving 1 base not matched to a gene. Germline CDR1 and CDR2: SEHNR and FQNEAQ (reference sequence). The CDR3 loop is CASSFSGRAYNEQFF. In DNA, the CDR3 is TGTGCCAGCAGCTTCAGCGGGAGGGCCTACAATGAGCAGTTCTTC.

The chain links TRBV11-2 to TRBJ2-1; no clear D gene. This CDR3 has 15 amino acids. Germline CDR1 SGHAT, CDR2 FQNNGV. With 2 bases removed from V and 0 bases from J, the gap between germline ends came to 8 bases. The CDR3: CASSLYTYSYNEQFF. DNA of the CDR3: TGTGCCAGCAGCTTATACACATACTCCTACAATGAGCAGTTCTTC.

The rearrangement joins TRBV9 to TRBJ1-1; the D is unclear. The germline V gene encodes CDR1 SGDLS and CDR2 YYNGEE. The length of the CDR3 is 13 residues. V was pared by 3 bases and J by 1 base, with 7 bases between. CDR3 in amino acids: CASSEQENTEAFF. CDR3 nucleotide sequence: TGTGCCAGCAGCGAGCAGGAGAACACTGAAGCTTTCTTT.

The chain employs TRBV27 and TRBJ1-4; D unclear. Germline-derived CDR1 and CDR2 are MNHEY and SMNVEV (reference sequence). There are 12 residues in the CDR3. Trimming stripped 2 bases from V and 11 bases from J, with 9 bases between. For the CDR3, the DNA is TGTGCCAGCAGTTTACCGGGAGGGAAACTGTTTTTT. Translating it yields CASSLPGGKLFF.

This clonotype appeared a few times. This chain uses TRBV7-6 with TRBJ2-3; TRBD2 aligns across 11 bases. The germline CDR1 and CDR2 sequences are SGHVS and FNYEAQ. The CDR3 covers 15 residues. Trimming cost V 5 bases and J 6 bases; bases outside gene matches: 7. CDR3 sequence: CASSLLAGGSDTQYF. In DNA form, the CDR3 reads TGTGCCAGCAGCCTCCTAGCGGGGGGTTCGGATACGCAGTATTTT. Full variable domain (outside the CDR3, taken from reference TRBV7-6 and TRBJ2-3): GAGVSQSPRYKVTKRGQDVALRCDPISGHVSLYWYRQALGQGPEFLTYFNYEAQQDKSGLPNDRFSAERPEGSISTLTIQRTEQRDSAMYRCASSLLAGGSDTQYFGPGTRLTVL.

This chain joins TRBV5-1 and TRBJ2-7; D remains ambiguous. CDR3 length equals 13 residues. The germline gives CDR1 SGHRS, CDR2 YFSETQ. Trimming cost V 4 bases and J 6 bases, with 14 bases left between them. The CDR3 sequence: CASSPTSRSEQYF. CDR3 in DNA: TGCGCCAGCAGCCCTACCTCTCGGAGCGAGCAGTACTTC.

The chain couples TRBV18 to TRBJ2-3; D perhaps matches TRBD2 (6 bases). The V gene's germline CDR1 is KGHSH and CDR2 LQKENI. The CDR3 length is 14 residues. The V and J ends lost 6 bases and 6 bases respectively, with 16 bases between them. The CDR3 nucleotides read TGTGCCAGCTCTACGGAGGGGACTTCGGATACGCAGTATTTT. This codes for CASSTEGTSDTQYF.

V gene TRBV27 combines with J gene TRBJ2-3; 11 bases align to TRBD2. After removal of 3 bases from V and 2 bases from J, the junction contained 7 bases not matched to a gene. The CDR3 totals 17 residues. Germline V CDR1 and CDR2: MNHEY, SMNVEV (reference sequence). As DNA, the CDR3 is TGTGCCAGCAGTTTGGGGGGGACTAGCGGCGCCACAGATACGCAGTATTTT. Protein: CASSLGGTSGATDTQYF.

This chain links TRBV7-8 with TRBJ2-2; 8 bases are a match to TRBD1. Germline loops: CDR1 SGHVS, CDR2 FQNEAQ. The CDR3 length is 15 residues. With 4 bases clipped from V and 6 bases from J, the junction kept 7 bases outside the gene matches. CDR3 residues: CASSSQTGEAGELFF. CDR3 coding DNA: TGTGCCAGCAGCTCGCAGACAGGGGAGGCCGGGGAGCTGTTTTTT.

This clonotype was counted only a few times. The chain carries TRBV9 and TRBJ1-6; weak D call: TRBD1 (5 bases). There are 18 residues in the CDR3. CDR1 is SGDLS and CDR2 is YYNGEE in the germline V gene. V was shortened by 3 bases and J by 0 bases, with 16 bases between the two germline ends. The CDR3: CASSGDPSASSYNSPLHF. The CDR3 DNA follows: TGTGCCAGCAGCGGGGACCCGTCCGCGAGCTCCTATAATTCACCCCTCCACTTT.

This clonotype was observed a few times. The J gene is TRBJ1-6, the V gene TRBV7-9; TRBD1 matches at 8 bases. The CDR3 spans 14 residues. The germline CDR1 and CDR2 sequences are SEHNR and FQNEAQ (reference sequence). V shed 4 bases, J shed 5 bases, and the junction held 1 base outside the gene matches. The CDR3: CASSWGQDNSPLHF. In DNA form, the CDR3 reads TGTGCCAGCAGCTGGGGACAGGATAATTCACCCCTCCACTTT.

The rearrangement uses TRBV28 and TRBJ2-7, with D maybe TRBD1 (6 bases). The CDR3 sequence is 16 residues long. Trimming left V 5 bases short and J 5 bases short, with 22 bases between. Looked up from germline, CDR1 is MDHEN and CDR2 is SYDVKM. This chain's CDR3 is CASSQHTGTNLNEQYF. In nucleotides, the CDR3 is TGTGCCAGCAGTCAACATACCGGGACAAACCTGAACGAGCAGTACTTC.

This chain uses TRBV7-2 with TRBJ1-3, with D tentatively TRBD1 (5 bases). Per germline, CDR1 SGHTA and CDR2 FQGNSA. Trimming pared 5 bases from V and 0 bases from J, leaving 11 bases between. The length of the CDR3 is 15 residues. This chain's CDR3 is CASSRDGTSGNTIYF. The CDR3 bases are TGTGCCAGCAGCAGGGACGGAACCTCTGGAAACACCATATATTTT.

Only a few counts were recorded for this clonotype. This chain links TRBV20-1 with TRBJ2-3; D uncertain. The CDR3 contains 13 residues. The germline V gene encodes CDR1 DFQATT and CDR2 SNEGSKA (reference sequence). Trimming stripped 1 base from V and 1 base from J, with 6 bases between. DNA of the CDR3: TGCAGTGCTAGAGGGCTTGGCACAGATACGCAGTATTTT. Amino acids: CSARGLGTDTQYF.